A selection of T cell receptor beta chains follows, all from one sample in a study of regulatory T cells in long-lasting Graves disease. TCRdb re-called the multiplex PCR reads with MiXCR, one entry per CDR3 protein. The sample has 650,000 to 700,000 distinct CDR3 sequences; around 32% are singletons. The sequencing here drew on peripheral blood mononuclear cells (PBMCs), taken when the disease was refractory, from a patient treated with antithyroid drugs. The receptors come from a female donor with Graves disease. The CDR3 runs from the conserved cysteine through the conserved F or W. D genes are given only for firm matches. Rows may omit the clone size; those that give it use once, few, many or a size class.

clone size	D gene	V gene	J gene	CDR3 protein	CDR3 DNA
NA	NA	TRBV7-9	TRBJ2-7	CASSPNRGLHYEQYF	TGTGCCAGCAGCCCTAACCGGGGTTTGCACTACGAGCAGTACTTC
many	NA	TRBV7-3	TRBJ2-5	CASSLTGQATQETQYF	TGTGCCAGCAGCTTAACTGGGCAAGCCACCCAAGAGACCCAGTACTTC
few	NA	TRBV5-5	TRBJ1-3	CASTTTHRVSGNTIYF	TGTGCCAGCACCACAACGCATCGCGTTTCTGGAAACACCATATATTTT
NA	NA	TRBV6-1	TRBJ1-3	CASSEERFSGNTIYF	TGTGCCAGCAGTGAAGAACGCTTTTCTGGAAACACCATATATTTT
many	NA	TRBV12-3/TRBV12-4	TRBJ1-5	CASSLRDILNQPQHF	TGTGCCAGCAGTCTCCGGGACATCCTCAATCAGCCCCAGCATTTT
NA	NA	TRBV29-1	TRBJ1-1	CSVERGRTEAFF	TGCAGCGTTGAACGGGGAAGGACTGAAGCTTTCTTT
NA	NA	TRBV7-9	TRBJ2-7	CASSRWTAPVNSYEQYF	TGTGCCAGCAGTCGTTGGACAGCTCCTGTGAACTCCTACGAGCAGTACTTC
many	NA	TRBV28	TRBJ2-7	CASSHGTATYEQYF	TGTGCCAGCAGTCACGGGACCGCTACCTACGAGCAGTACTTC
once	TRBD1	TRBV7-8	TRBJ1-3	CASSLGQQTGNTIYF	TGTGCCAGCAGCCTGGGACAGCAGACTGGAAACACCATATATTTT
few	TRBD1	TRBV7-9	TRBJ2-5	CASSPGQGGLETQYF	TGTGCCAGCAGCCCCGGACAGGGGGGATTGGAGACCCAGTACTTC
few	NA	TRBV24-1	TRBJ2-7	CATSDPGQRYEQYF	TGTGCCACCAGTGACCCCGGACAGCGCTACGAGCAGTACTTC
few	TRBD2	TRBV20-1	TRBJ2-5	CSARESVAGGLLQETQYF	TGCAGTGCTAGAGAGTCAGTGGCGGGAGGGCTTCTCCAAGAGACCCAGTACTTC
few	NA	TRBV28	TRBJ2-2	CASSLIGELFF	TGTGCCAGCAGTTTAATCGGGGAGCTGTTTTTT
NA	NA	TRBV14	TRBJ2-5	CASSQEHSLGTQYF	TGTGCCAGCAGCCAAGAGCACAGCCTGGGGACCCAGTACTTC
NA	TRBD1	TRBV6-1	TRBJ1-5	CASSEGDRRQPQHF	TGTGCCAGCAGTGAAGGGGACAGGCGTCAGCCCCAGCATTTT
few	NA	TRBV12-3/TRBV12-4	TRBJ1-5	CASSFRTGNQPQHF	TGTGCCAGCAGTTTCAGGACAGGCAATCAGCCCCAGCATTTT
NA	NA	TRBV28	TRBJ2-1	CASSSPQGEWIEQFF	TGTGCCAGCAGTTCGCCCCAGGGAGAGTGGATTGAGCAGTTCTTC
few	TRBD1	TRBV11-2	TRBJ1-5	CASSFGRGPVQPQHF	TGTGCCAGCAGCTTTGGCAGGGGGCCCGTGCAGCCCCAGCATTTT
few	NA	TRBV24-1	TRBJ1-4	CATSDFVTGIGEKLFF	TGTGCCACCAGTGATTTTGTTACGGGAATTGGGGAAAAACTGTTTTTT